The 20 T cell receptor beta chains presented below share a single source sample, sequenced in a study of response to subunit inactivated influenza vaccine. TCRdb redid the calling of the RT-PCR reads with MiXCR, one entry per CDR3 protein. The repertoire holds about 780,000 distinct CDR3 sequences, with around 20% as singletons. This specimen was PBMCs from blood, taken 5 to 6 days after vaccination. The source of these receptors is a man aged 45 to 65 who received an inactivated influenza vaccine.

This clonotype was seen a handful of times. The genes are TRBV10-3 and TRBJ2-2; 7 nucleotides line up with TRBD2. Trimming cost V 2 bases and J 7 bases; bases outside gene matches: 16. CDR3 length: 18 residues. The germline CDR1 and CDR2 sequences are ENHRY and SYGVKD. The CDR3 sequence: CAISELAATLLPIGELFF. For the CDR3, the DNA is TGTGCCATCAGTGAGCTAGCGGCGACCCTCCTACCCATCGGGGAGCTGTTTTTT.

This clonotype was detected only a few times. This sequence joins TRBV28 and TRBJ1-5; 12 nucleotides match TRBD1. This CDR3 region has 21 residues. Trimming took 6 bases from V and 4 from J; bases not matched to a gene: 22. The germline V gene encodes CDR1 MDHEN and CDR2 SYDVKM. The CDR3 coding sequence is TGTGCCAGCAGAAAACGCGTACAACCGGGACAGGGGGCGTTTGGTAATCAGCCCCAGCATTTT. Encoded protein: CASRKRVQPGQGAFGNQPQHF.

This clonotype has a single count. The CDR3 nucleotides read TGTGCAAGTCGCTTAGACCGGACAGACTCCTCGCCAACTAGCACAGATACGCAGTATTTT. This translates into CASRLDRTDSSPTSTDTQYF. The chain carries TRBV12-2 and TRBJ2-3; TRBD1 is taken as the D call from the table, unchecked against the DNA. TRBV12-2 is marked as a pseudogene. The CDR3 has 20 amino acids.

This rearrangement joins TRBV12-3 or TRBV12-4 to TRBJ1-5; D unresolved. The V end was cut by 6 bases, the J end by 5 bases, with 23 bases between. The CDR3 runs 17 residues. The CDR3 DNA sequence: TGTGCCAGCAGCCTTATCTTGGACGGAAAGCGAGATCAGCCCCAGCATTTT. This encodes CASSLILDGKRDQPQHF.

This clonotype showed up just a few times. The chain uses TRBV10-3 and TRBJ2-1; the match to TRBD1 covers 7 bases. This CDR3 is built from 15 residues. Losses at the gene ends were 6 bases for V and 4 bases for J; bases not matched to a gene: 9. Germline-derived CDR1 and CDR2 are ENHRY and SYGVKD. The CDR3 nucleotides read TGTGCCATCAGGGACTCCGGGACAGCATACAATGAGCAGTTCTTC. Its protein product is CAIRDSGTAYNEQFF.

The gene calls are TRBV24-1 and TRBJ2-2, with a possible D match to TRBD2 (5 bases). Germline CDR1 and CDR2: KGHDR and SFDVKD. CDR3 size: 16 residues. The germline V and J ends were trimmed by 1 base and 7 bases, with 15 bases remaining between them. CDR3 DNA: TGTGCCACCAGTGATTTCGTAGGACGGGGTGGCGGGGAGCTGTTTTTT. Amino acids: CATSDFVGRGGGELFF.

This clonotype was detected a few times. V and J are TRBV10-3 and TRBJ2-5, with no clear D. This CDR3 has 11 residues. The germline gives CDR1 ENHRY, CDR2 SYGVKD. V was pared by 4 bases and J by 5 bases, with 5 bases between. The CDR3, as DNA: TGTGCCATCAGTGGTGGGGAGACCCAGTACTTC. Its translation: CAISGGETQYF.

This clonotype was seen ten or more times. The V gene is TRBV28, the J gene TRBJ2-1; D perhaps matches TRBD2 (5 bases). Germline assignment: CDR1 MDHEN and CDR2 SYDVKM. V lost 7 bases to trimming and J lost 6 bases, with 16 bases between them. The CDR3 is 14 residues long. This chain's CDR3 is CASNIGGRVNEQFF. The CDR3 nucleotides read TGTGCCAGCAACATAGGAGGTCGTGTCAATGAGCAGTTCTTC.

The chain uses TRBV7-8 and TRBJ2-7, with TRBD1 matching over 8 bases. The CDR3 spans 18 residues. Germline CDR1 and CDR2: SGHVS and FQNEAQ. V lost 1 base and J lost 2; bases outside the gene matches: 13. CDR3 region: CASSLVSVGGQVTYEQYF. The CDR3 coding sequence is TGTGCCAGCAGCTTAGTTTCCGTAGGGGGACAGGTTACCTACGAGCAGTACTTC.

In its sample, this clonotype was seen a few times. This chain uses TRBV7-3 with TRBJ2-7, with D perhaps TRBD2 (5 bases). Germline-derived CDR1 and CDR2 are SGHTA and FQGTGA. The CDR3 is made up of 16 amino acids. V was pared by 0 bases and J by 7 bases, with 19 bases between. The CDR3 protein is CASSLTGPRFTSEQYF. Here the CDR3 DNA reads TGTGCCAGCAGCTTAACAGGGCCCCGATTTACTAGTGAGCAGTACTTC.

This clonotype occurred many times. The DNA of the CDR3 is TGCAGCGCCGGACAGGGGATCACCGGGGAGCTGTTTTTT. Its protein is CSAGQGITGELFF. The chain couples TRBV29-1 to TRBJ2-2; 9 bases match TRBD1. V lost 7 bases and J lost 4; bases outside the gene matches: 4. This CDR3 is 13 amino acids long. CDR1 SQVTM and CDR2 ANQGSEA come from the germline V gene.

The sample holds a few counts of this clonotype. The chain has TRBV20-1 and TRBJ2-3; 8 bases match TRBD2. CDR1 and CDR2 from the germline V gene are DFQATT and SNEGSKA (reference sequence). The CDR3 consists of 14 residues. Unmatched junction bases numbered 3, after V lost 3 bases and J lost 1 base. As DNA, the CDR3 is TGCAGTGCTAGCGGGAGGGAGGGCACAGATACGCAGTATTTT. Protein: CSASGREGTDTQYF.

The J gene is TRBJ2-1, the V gene TRBV7-8; 13 bases align to TRBD2. CDR1 is SGHVS and CDR2 is FQNEAQ in the germline V gene. The V gene end was trimmed by 5 bases and the J gene end by 8 bases; junction bases not matched to a gene: 6. This CDR3 is built from 15 residues. The CDR3 here is CASSHGLAGVYEQFF. In nucleotides, the CDR3 is TGTGCCAGCAGCCATGGACTAGCGGGAGTCTATGAGCAGTTCTTC.

This clonotype was recorded a few times. The chain is built from TRBV3-1 and TRBJ1-1, with D unclear. Germline V gene data show CDR1 as LGHDT and CDR2 as YNNKEL (reference sequence). The CDR3 has 12 residues. The germline V and J ends were trimmed by 1 base and 6 bases, with 6 bases remaining between them. The CDR3 coding sequence is TGTGCCAGCAGCCAAGTAATGTCTGAAGCTTTCTTT. Its protein product is CASSQVMSEAFF.

This clonotype has a count of ten or more. This chain joins TRBV29-1 and TRBJ1-2; the D gene is possibly TRBD1 (6 bases). V was trimmed by 7 bases and J by 2 bases, leaving 11 bases between them. Germline-derived CDR1 and CDR2 are SQVTM and ANQGSEA. The CDR3 is made up of 12 amino acids. This CDR3 reads CSAQGSNYGYTF. The CDR3 DNA reads TGCAGCGCACAGGGCTCAAACTATGGCTACACCTTC.

In this sample, this clonotype turned up many times. The chain couples TRBV20-1 to TRBJ2-3; the D gene is possibly TRBD2 (6 bases). Germline assignment: CDR1 DFQATT and CDR2 SNEGSKA (reference sequence). The V gene lost 4 bases and the J gene lost 0 bases, with 14 bases spanning the gap. The length of the CDR3 is 15 residues. CDR3 DNA: TGCAGTGCTAAGCGGGCCGAGCCAAGCACAGATACGCAGTATTTT. Its protein is CSAKRAEPSTDTQYF.

This clonotype was seen a handful of times. The gene calls are TRBV20-1 and TRBJ2-3; D tentatively reads TRBD1 or TRBD2 (5 bases each). CDR1 and CDR2 from the germline V gene are DFQATT and SNEGSKA (reference sequence). This CDR3 contains 14 residues. The ends were cut back, 4 bases at V and 0 bases at J, with 11 bases in the middle. Here the CDR3 reads CSANRDRSTDTQYF. The CDR3 DNA follows: TGCAGTGCTAATCGGGACCGGAGCACAGATACGCAGTATTTT.

This clonotype came up a few times. The chain recombines TRBV29-1 with TRBJ2-7; 9 nucleotides match TRBD1. The germline V gene encodes CDR1 SQVTM and CDR2 ANQGSEA. This CDR3 comprises 13 residues. Trimming cost V 8 bases and J 6 bases; bases outside gene matches: 11. The CDR3 sequence is CSSWEQGASEQYF. The CDR3 nucleotides read TGCAGCTCGTGGGAACAGGGGGCAAGCGAGCAGTACTTC.

This clonotype was detected ten times or more. J is TRBJ2-1 and V is TRBV9; TRBD1 matches 10 bases. Looked up from germline, CDR1 is SGDLS and CDR2 is YYNGEE. This CDR3 spans 17 amino acids. Trimming cost V 0 bases and J 1 base; bases outside gene matches: 4. This CDR3 is CASSVAPGQGSYNEQFF. CDR3 nucleotide sequence: TGTGCCAGCAGCGTAGCACCGGGACAGGGGTCCTACAATGAGCAGTTCTTC.

Only a few counts were recorded for this clonotype. The CDR3 spells CSARSGSYTEAFF. The CDR3 bases are TGCAGTGCTAGGTCAGGGTCTTACACTGAAGCTTTCTTT. The chain uses TRBV20-1 and TRBJ1-1, with D maybe TRBD1 (5 bases). Trimming left V 3 bases short and J 3 bases short, with 11 bases between. In germline, CDR1 is DFQATT, CDR2 SNEGSKA (reference sequence). The CDR3 sequence is 13 residues long.